This TCR beta chain appears in the sequencing data of a study of molecular identifiers for immune sequencing clone quantification. General study findings and limits: Over 97% of effector molecules, but under 1% in naive cells, were held by clones with more than 20 RNA copies.

CDR1 and CDR2 from the germline V gene are MGHRA and YSYEKL. The CDR3 runs 16 residues. J was trimmed by 1 base and V by 0 bases; bases with no gene match: 4. As for this clonotype: What it binds is unknown.

Listed TCR primers and previously described methods were used for bulk TCR libraries. MiXCR, run by TCRdb on the PCR reads, gives a single entry per CDR3 protein. In the table there are approximately 320,000 distinct CDR3 sequences, over 20% of which are singletons. Sample: naive CD8+ T cells from blood, with Jurkat cell RNA spiked in. The sample's subset: FACS-sorted CD8+CD4-CCR7+CD45RA+ naive T cells. The rearrangement uses TRBV4-1 and TRBJ2-3; TRBD2 aligns across 7 bases. This sequence was found in a human donor in good health. Some libraries in this study had Jurkat cell RNA spiked in. The CDR3 DNA sequence: TGCGCCAGCAGCCAAGATGCGCTAGCGGGCACAGATACGCAGTATTTT. This gives the protein CASSQDALAGTDTQYF.